What follows are 7 T cell receptor beta chains derived from one specimen sequenced in a study of T cell changes during pregnancy in multiple sclerosis. Libraries were prepared by immunoSEQ multiplex PCR; TCRdb keeps only in-frame clonotypes and omits some of them. The repertoire holds about 50,000 clones, with roughly 94% as singletons. Sequences were derived from CD4+ T cells from peripheral blood mononuclear cells, sampled in the third trimester of pregnancy. Receptors originate from a female donor with multiple sclerosis, enrolled in a pregnancy study.

The rearrangement joins TRBV6-6 to TRBJ1-1; D is unclear. With 2 bases removed from V and 2 bases from J, the gap between germline ends came to 9 bases. The CDR3 contains 14 residues. In germline, CDR1 is MNHNY, CDR2 SVGAGI (reference sequence). The CDR3 reads CASSYAQTNTEAFF. The CDR3, as DNA: TGTGCCAGCAGTTACGCCCAGACTAACACTGAAGCTTTCTTT.

This rearrangement joins TRBV9 to TRBJ2-1; 7 nucleotides line up with TRBD2. V lost 3 bases and J lost 4; bases outside the gene matches: 7. The CDR3 loop spans 15 amino acids. CDR1 and CDR2 (germline): SGDLS, YYNGEE. For the CDR3, the DNA is TGTGCCAGCAGCGCCGGGACTACCCCATACAATGAGCAGTTCTTC. Translated: CASSAGTTPYNEQFF.

The chain carries TRBV7-9 and TRBJ1-6; the match to TRBD1 covers 7 bases. Germline CDR1 reads SEHNR; CDR2 reads FQNEAQ (reference sequence). The CDR3 covers 14 residues. With 3 bases clipped from V and 10 bases from J, the junction kept 6 bases outside the gene matches. This CDR3 is CASSFDRVGSPLHF. The CDR3 region has the DNA TGTGCCAGCAGCTTTGACAGGGTTGGATCACCCCTCCACTTT.

J is TRBJ1-2 and V is TRBV6-5; D unresolved. V shed 2 bases and J shed 2 bases, with 12 bases lying between them. The germline CDR1 and CDR2 sequences are MNHEY and SVGAGI. This CDR3 region has 15 residues. CDR3 region: CASSYRSVRNYGYTF. The CDR3 DNA reads TGTGCCAGCAGTTACAGGTCCGTCAGGAACTATGGCTACACCTTC.

The CDR3 region is CASSPSPRQGEETQYF. The CDR3 DNA is TGTGCCAGTAGTCCCTCCCCTCGACAGGGAGAAGAGACCCAGTACTTC. The V call is TRBV19, the J call TRBJ2-5, with 7 bases matching TRBD1. The length of the CDR3 is 16 residues. Per germline, CDR1 LNHDA and CDR2 SQIVND (reference sequence). The ends lost 5 bases at V and 3 bases at J; junction bases unmatched: 12.

This chain joins TRBV7-6 and TRBJ2-3, with D possibly being TRBD2 (6 bases). Germline CDR1 is SGHVS and CDR2 is FNYEAQ. V lost 7 bases and J 3 bases, leaving 17 bases between the germline ends. CDR3 size: 15 residues. The CDR3 DNA sequence: TGTGCCAGCACCTTGAGATCTGGGGGGACAGATACGCAGTATTTT. Amino acids: CASTLRSGGTDTQYF.

The V and J genes are TRBV19 and TRBJ2-1; 14 bases agree with TRBD2. Unmatched junction bases numbered 6, after V lost 2 bases and J lost 9 bases. Germline V gene data show CDR1 as LNHDA and CDR2 as SQIVND (reference sequence). The CDR3 length is 16 residues. CDR3 nucleotides: TGTGCCAGTAGTATACGACTAGCGGGAGGGCAGGGTGAGCAGTTCTTC. As protein: CASSIRLAGGQGEQFF.